This TCR beta chain was captured by sequencing in a study of T cells after somatic rescue of genetic block. Libraries were prepared by immunoSEQ multiplex PCR; TCRdb keeps only in-frame clonotypes and omits some of them. Seen here are tens of thousands of clones, 75% to 90% observed once, and the top ten hold more than 1.5%. The V gene's germline CDR1 is MDHEN and CDR2 SYDVKM. J lost 2 bases, V lost 5 bases, and 4 bases had no gene match. CDR3 length: 16 residues. The table lists this clone with a count of one. The receptor's source is a woman younger than 30. The sample comprised peripheral blood mononuclear cells (PBMCs). The genes are TRBV28 and TRBJ2-1; 12 bases are shared with TRBD2. CDR3 DNA: TGTGCCAGCAGTCCCCGGACTAGCGGGACCTACAATGAGCAGTTCTTC. Translation gives CASSPRTSGTYNEQFF.